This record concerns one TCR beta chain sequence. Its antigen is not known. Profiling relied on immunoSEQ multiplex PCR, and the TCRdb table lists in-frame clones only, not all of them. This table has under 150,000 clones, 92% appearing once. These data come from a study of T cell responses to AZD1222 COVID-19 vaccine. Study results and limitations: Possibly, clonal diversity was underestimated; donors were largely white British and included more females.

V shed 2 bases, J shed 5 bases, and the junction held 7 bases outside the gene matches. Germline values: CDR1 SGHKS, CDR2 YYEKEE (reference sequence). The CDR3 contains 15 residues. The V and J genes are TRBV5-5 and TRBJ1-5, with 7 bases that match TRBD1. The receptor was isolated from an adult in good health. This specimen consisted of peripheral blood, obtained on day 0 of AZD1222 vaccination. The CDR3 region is CASSLQQGNHQPQHF. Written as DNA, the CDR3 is TGTGCCAGCAGCTTACAACAGGGGAACCATCAGCCCCAGCATTTT.